The 8 T cell receptor beta chains below come from one sample, sequenced in a study of blood T cell repertoires in COVID-19. The data were produced by immunoSEQ multiplex PCR, yet TCRdb's version contains in-frame clones alone and is incomplete. The sample lists roughly 150,000 clones, roughly 75% occurring once. Sequences were obtained from PBMCs or T cells enriched from blood (not recorded which). These receptors were taken from a woman aged 50 to 60 who had recovered from COVID-19.

Details on this clone: Distinct nucleotide sequences in the sample also encode this CDR3. This rearrangement joins TRBV12-3 or TRBV12-4 to TRBJ2-7; 7 bases align to TRBD1. This CDR3 has 13 residues. V lost 3 bases, J lost 3 bases, and 2 bases stayed unmatched. The DNA for the CDR3 is TGTGCCAGCAGTTTGGGACAGAACTACGAGCAGTACTTC. Amino acids: CASSLGQNYEQYF.

The chain has TRBV11-2 and TRBJ2-2, with 7 nucleotides matching TRBD2. V gave up 8 bases and J gave up 4 bases; unmatched junction bases: 7. The CDR3 is 14 residues long. Germline V gene data show CDR1 as SGHAT and CDR2 as FQNNGV. The CDR3 protein is CASGERGPTGELFF. CDR3 sequence (DNA): TGTGCCAGCGGAGAGCGGGGACCCACCGGGGAGCTGTTTTTT.

This chain connects TRBV15 to TRBJ2-5; no reliable D call. Trimming took off 0 bases at V and 5 bases at J, with 7 bases between the two ends. The CDR3 extends over 13 amino acids. Per germline, CDR1 LNHNV and CDR2 YYDKDF (reference sequence). In DNA, the CDR3 is TGTGCCACCAGCAGAGATCGGCGGGAGACCCAGTACTTC. This encodes CATSRDRRETQYF.

The rearrangement links TRBV20-1 to TRBJ1-5; D ambiguous. Germline V CDR1 and CDR2: DFQATT, SNEGSKA (reference sequence). V was trimmed by 2 bases and J by 4 bases, leaving 3 bases between them. This CDR3 has 11 amino acids. The CDR3 DNA reads as TGCAGTGCTAGATCGAATCAGCCCCAGCATTTT. Translated, it gives CSARSNQPQHF.

This clone was observed a few times. The chain carries TRBV5-4 and TRBJ1-4; 7 bases line up with TRBD1. This CDR3 spans 13 amino acids. V trimming: 6 bases; J trimming: 8 bases; junction bases outside the gene matches: 7. CDR1 SGHNT and CDR2 YYREEE come from the germline V gene (reference sequence). CDR3 sequence: CASTSDRSEKLFF. CDR3 nucleotide sequence: TGTGCCAGCACCTCGGACAGGTCAGAAAAACTGTTTTTT.

The chain uses TRBV5-1 and TRBJ1-1; D is perhaps TRBD1 (6 bases). The CDR3 loop spans 13 amino acids. V shed 4 bases and J shed 4 bases, with 11 bases lying between them. From germline, CDR1 is SGHRS and CDR2 YFSETQ. The CDR3 DNA reads as TGCGCCAGCAGCGTGGGGGGCGGCACTGAAGCTTTCTTT. Translated: CASSVGGGTEAFF.

J is TRBJ1-5 and V is TRBV28; D gene ambiguous. Trimming took off 5 bases at V and 7 bases at J, with 15 bases between the two ends. The germline V gene encodes CDR1 MDHEN and CDR2 SYDVKM. This CDR3 is built from 14 residues. CDR3 DNA sequence: TGTGCCAGCAGTAGTCCACAGCTCAGACAGCCCCAGCATTTT. It yields the protein CASSSPQLRQPQHF.

The chain joins TRBV7-9 to TRBJ2-7, with 8 bases aligning to TRBD1. The CDR3 spans 15 residues. V lost 4 bases, J lost 1 base, and 6 bases stayed unmatched. Germline values: CDR1 SEHNR, CDR2 FQNEAQ (reference sequence). CDR3 sequence reads: CASSWPQGASYEQYF. The CDR3 bases are TGTGCCAGCAGCTGGCCGCAGGGGGCATCCTACGAGCAGTACTTC. The whole variable domain, remainder taken from reference TRBV7-9 and TRBJ2-7, is DTGVSQNPRHKITKRGQNVTFRCDPISEHNRLYWYRQTLGQGPEFLTYFQNEAQLEKSRLLSDRFSAERPKGSFSTLEIQRTEQGDSAMYLCASSWPQGASYEQYFGPGTRLTVT.